The rows below give T cell receptor beta chains drawn from one sample of a study of blood T cell repertoires in COVID-19. The data were produced by immunoSEQ multiplex PCR, yet TCRdb's version contains in-frame clones alone and is incomplete. The sample carries 150,000 to 200,000 clones, around 86% recorded once. The sequenced sample consisted of peripheral blood. Receptors were obtained from a man between 65 and 85 years old with acute or convalescent COVID-19. Both conserved end residues are part of each CDR3. The D gene is left open where the match is weak. Only part of the rows carry a size: once, few, many, or a class if the clone is expanded.

TRBJ1-1	TRBV11-2	-	-	CASVPRRAPNTEAFF	TGTGCCAGCGTACCCCGGCGGGCCCCGAACACTGAAGCTTTCTTT
TRBJ2-1	TRBV6-4	-	-	CASGREQGSEQFF	TGTGCCAGCGGGCGCGAACAGGGTAGTGAGCAGTTCTTC
TRBJ2-2	TRBV5-1	TRBD1	-	CASSDRAGTGELFF	TGCGCCAGCAGCGACAGGGCTGGGACCGGGGAGCTGTTTTTT
TRBJ1-2	TRBV18	TRBD1	-	CASSPSTGVYGYTF	TGTGCCAGCTCACCATCGACAGGGGTTTATGGCTACACCTTC
TRBJ2-1	TRBV7-6	TRBD1	-	CASSSSGTGGYNEQFF	TGTGCCAGCAGCTCGTCCGGGACAGGGGGGTACAATGAGCAGTTCTTC
TRBJ1-5	TRBV6-5	-	-	CASSESPHQPQHF	TGTGCCAGCAGCGAGAGCCCACATCAGCCCCAGCATTTT
TRBJ2-1	TRBV3-1/TRBV3-2	TRBD2	-	CASSHGGRGNNEQFF	TGTGCCAGCAGCCATGGCGGGAGAGGGAACAATGAGCAGTTCTTC
TRBJ1-1	TRBV30	-	-	CAWSVRGYGEAFF	TGTGCCTGGAGTGTTCGAGGGTATGGTGAAGCTTTCTTT
TRBJ1-2	TRBV7-3	TRBD1	-	CASSLTGTGGYGYTF	TGTGCCAGCAGCTTAACCGGGACAGGGGGCTATGGCTACACCTTC
TRBJ2-1	TRBV19	TRBD2	few	CASSTRGGPYNEQFF	TGTGCCAGTAGTACGCGGGGGGGCCCCTACAATGAGCAGTTCTTC
TRBJ1-1	TRBV5-1	-	-	CASSLKIDSVAFF	TGCGCCAGCAGCTTGAAAATCGACAGCGTGGCTTTCTTT
TRBJ2-7	TRBV4-3	-	-	CASSLQGRGEYEQYF	TGCGCCAGCAGCCTCCAGGGGAGAGGAGAATACGAGCAGTACTTC
TRBJ2-2	TRBV5-1	TRBD2	-	CASSLAEAGGVSTGELFF	TGCGCCAGCAGCTTGGCCGAGGCGGGGGGAGTTTCTACCGGGGAGCTGTTTTTT
TRBJ2-7	TRBV19	TRBD2	-	CASSILGRAHEQYF	TGTGCCAGTAGTATCCTCGGGAGGGCCCACGAGCAGTACTTC
TRBJ1-6	TRBV7-9	-	-	CASSRRLQGNSPLHF	TGTGCCAGCAGCCGTCGGTTACAGGGCAATTCACCCCTCCACTTT
TRBJ2-3	TRBV19	-	once	CASSFRRNTQYF	TGTGCCAGTAGTTTTCGGAGGAATACGCAGTATTTT
TRBJ2-7	TRBV5-4	-	-	CASSPEARRGGEQYF	TGTGCCAGCAGCCCCGAGGCTCGAAGGGGCGGCGAGCAGTACTTC
TRBJ1-4	TRBV7-6	TRBD1	once	CASSQAGDRNEKLFF	TGTGCCAGCAGCCAAGCTGGGGACAGAAATGAAAAACTGTTTTTT
TRBJ2-3	TRBV5-1	-	-	CASSLGDRYTDTQYF	TGCGCCAGCAGCTTGGGAGACAGATACACAGATACGCAGTATTTT
TRBJ2-3	TRBV5-1	TRBD2	-	CASSLGGSGRVTDTQYF	TGCGCCAGCAGCTTGGGAGGTAGCGGGAGAGTCACAGATACGCAGTATTTT
TRBJ1-1	TRBV6-6	-	-	CASSYDSSNTEAFF	TGTGCCAGCAGTTACGACAGCTCGAACACTGAAGCTTTCTTT
TRBJ1-5	TRBV19	TRBD1	-	CASSTGDRPDQPQHF	TGTGCCAGTAGTACCGGGGACAGGCCTGATCAGCCCCAGCATTTT
TRBJ2-2	TRBV2	-	-	CASSRTATGELFF	TGTGCCAGCAGTAGGACAGCCACCGGGGAGCTGTTTTTT
TRBJ1-1	TRBV2	-	-	CASSEQGTSNTEAFF	TGTGCCAGCAGTGAACAGGGAACCTCGAACACTGAAGCTTTCTTT
TRBJ2-1	TRBV2	-	-	CASKGGTSGYNEQFF	TGTGCCAGCAAAGGCGGGACCTCAGGGTACAATGAGCAGTTCTTC
TRBJ1-1	TRBV10-1	TRBD1	-	CASSDQDRGTFF	TGCGCCAGCAGTGACCAAGACAGGGGAACTTTCTTT
TRBJ1-5	TRBV5-1	TRBD1	-	CASSFGPGTGGGQPQHF	TGCGCCAGCAGCTTCGGACCCGGGACAGGGGGGGGACAGCCCCAGCATTTT
TRBJ1-4	TRBV10-1	TRBD1	once	CSSRDRDEKLFF	TGCTCCTCCCGGGACAGGGATGAAAAACTGTTTTTT
TRBJ2-7	TRBV28	-	-	CASSFRYPGVEQYF	TGTGCCAGCAGTTTCCGCTACCCAGGGGTCGAGCAGTACTTC